The 7 T cell receptor beta chains below were found in one sample sequenced in a study of T cells in Graves' hyperthyroidism and ophthalmopathy. Amplification yielded TCR beta CDR3 regions, with RNA transcripts as the source. HTBI primers drove first-round RT-PCR of the TCR CDR3. TCRdb reprocessed the multiplex PCR reads with MiXCR, giving one entry per CDR3 protein. This table has hundreds of thousands of distinct CDR3 sequences, about 17% appearing once. Material: blood. The receptors come from a woman aged 45-65 years with Graves' hyperthyroidism that later progressed to Graves' ophthalmopathy.

The chain combines TRBV18 with TRBJ1-3, with 11 bases identical to TRBD1. CDR3 size: 17 residues. Trimming removed 8 bases from V and 0 bases from J; junction bases left unmatched: 9. CDR1 and CDR2 from the germline V gene are KGHSH and LQKENI. The CDR3 is CASTPGTGGISGNTIYF. The DNA of the CDR3 is TGTGCCAGCACCCCCGGGACAGGGGGGATCTCTGGAAACACCATATATTTT.

This chain links TRBV29-1 with TRBJ2-7; the D is unclear. This CDR3 has 13 amino acids. Trimming removed 6 bases from V and 2 bases from J, with 14 bases in between. Germline assignment: CDR1 SQVTM and CDR2 ANQGSEA. CDR3 loop: CSVKRTATYEQYF. CDR3 nucleotide sequence: TGCAGCGTGAAGAGGACGGCTACCTACGAGCAGTACTTC.

This clonotype was seen repeatedly, ten times or more. The V and J genes are TRBV3-1 and TRBJ2-3; 9 positions agree with TRBD1. Losses at the gene ends were 3 bases for V and 8 bases for J; bases not matched to a gene: 6. CDR1 and CDR2 from the germline V gene are LGHDT and YNNKEL (reference sequence). This CDR3 has 14 amino acids. The CDR3 region has the DNA TGTGCCAGCAGCCATTGGGACAGGGACGGTACGCAGTATTTT. It translates to CASSHWDRDGTQYF.

V gene TRBV7-9 combines with J gene TRBJ2-2; 10 nucleotides agree with TRBD2. The CDR3 is 16 amino acids. Germline V CDR1 and CDR2: SEHNR, FQNEAQ (reference sequence). The V and J ends lost 2 bases and 4 bases, in that order; junction bases with no gene match: 4. CDR3 amino acids: CASSLYSGGVTGELFF. The CDR3 DNA reads TGTGCCAGCAGCTTATACAGCGGGGGGGTCACCGGGGAGCTGTTTTTT.

The table lists this clonotype with a few counts. The V gene is TRBV27, the J gene TRBJ2-1, with TRBD1 matching over 9 bases. Germline trimming cut 6 bases from V and 1 base from J; bases unmatched to any gene: 1. The CDR3 is made up of 14 amino acids. CDR1 and CDR2 from the germline V gene are MNHEY and SMNVEV (reference sequence). DNA of the CDR3: TGTGCCAGCAGCGGACAGGGGTCCTACAATGAGCAGTTCTTC. It translates to CASSGQGSYNEQFF.

In this sample, this clonotype turned up many times. DNA for the CDR3: TGTGCCAGCACACCGGGACAGGGGCACTCCTACGAGCAGTACTTC. Translating gives CASTPGQGHSYEQYF. The chain has TRBV7-2 and TRBJ2-7; 10 nucleotides align to TRBD1. The germline V gene encodes CDR1 SGHTA and CDR2 FQGNSA. This CDR3 is built from 15 residues. V trimming: 7 bases; J trimming: 0 bases; junction bases outside the gene matches: 6.

The table lists this clonotype with many counts. The gene calls are TRBV12-3 or TRBV12-4 and TRBJ1-1; 7 bases fit TRBD1. V shed 4 bases, J shed 6 bases, and the junction held 8 bases outside the gene matches. The CDR3 sequence is 14 residues long. The CDR3 DNA reads TGTGCCAGCAGTTCCCATGACAGGGCGGCTGAAGCTTTCTTT. Translating gives CASSSHDRAAEAFF.